This TCR beta chain was sequenced in a study of blood T cell repertoires in COVID-19. Study background: From the United States, Italy and Spain came samples of acute and convalescent COVID-19. Sample material is recorded as cDNA or gDNA derived from T cells, B-cell-depleted T cells, or PBMCs.

Seattle patients were enrolled during active infection and followed longitudinally. There are 14 residues in the CDR3. CDR1 and CDR2 (germline): LNHDA, SQIVND (reference sequence). V shed 4 bases and J 0 bases; nucleotides not matched to a gene: 3. Per the original methods: Counts of nucleated cells, estimated from reference gene primer amplification, were obtained. The protocol was immunoSEQ multiplex PCR, while the TCRdb copy is restricted to in-frame clones and leaves out a portion. V and J calls and clone size follow that table, whereas D and trimming were derived from the DNA. The data hold tens of thousands of clones, with approximately 85% observed a single time.

The sequence derives from a woman older than 75 with COVID-19, enrolled during active disease. Material: peripheral blood. The chain couples TRBV19 to TRBJ2-7; TRBD1 matches 7 bases. CDR3 nucleotides: TGTGCCAGTAGTACGACAGGGAACTCCTACGAGCAGTACTTC. Encoded protein: CASSTTGNSYEQYF. Together with reference TRBV19 and TRBJ2-7, the CDR3 gives the full variable domain: DGGITQSPKYLFRKEGQNVTLSCEQNLNHDAMYWYRQDPGQGLRLIYYSQIVNDFQKGDIAEGYSVSREKKESFPLTVTSAQKNPTAFYLCASSTTGNSYEQYFGPGTRLTVT.